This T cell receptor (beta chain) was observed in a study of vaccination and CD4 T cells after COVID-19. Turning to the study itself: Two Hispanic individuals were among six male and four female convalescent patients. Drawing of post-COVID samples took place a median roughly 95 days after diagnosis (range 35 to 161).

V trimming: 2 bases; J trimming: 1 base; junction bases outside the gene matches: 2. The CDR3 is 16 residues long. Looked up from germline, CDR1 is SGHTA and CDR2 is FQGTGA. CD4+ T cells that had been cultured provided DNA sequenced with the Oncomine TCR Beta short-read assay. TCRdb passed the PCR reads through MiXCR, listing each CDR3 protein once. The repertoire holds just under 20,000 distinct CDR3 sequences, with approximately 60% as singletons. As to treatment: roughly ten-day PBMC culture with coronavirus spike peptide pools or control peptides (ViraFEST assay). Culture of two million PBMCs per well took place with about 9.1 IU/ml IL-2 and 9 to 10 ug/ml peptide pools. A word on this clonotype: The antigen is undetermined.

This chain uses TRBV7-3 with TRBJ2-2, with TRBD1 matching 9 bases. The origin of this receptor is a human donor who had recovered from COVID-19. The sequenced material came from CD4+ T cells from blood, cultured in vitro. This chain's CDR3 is CASSLSGQGNTGELFF. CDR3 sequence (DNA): TGTGCCAGCAGCTTATCGGGACAGGGGAACACCGGGGAGCTGTTTTTT.